This TCR beta chain is drawn from a study of early T cells in non-severe SARS-CoV-2 infection. This CDR3 region has 15 residues. V was trimmed by 0 bases and J by 0 bases, leaving 9 bases between them. Germline lookup yields CDR1 SGHRS and CDR2 YFSETQ. Each cDNA molecule carried a unique molecular identifier. TCRdb re-called the 5' RACE reads with MiXCR, one entry per CDR3 protein. The sample includes over 45,000 distinct CDR3 sequences, under 8% of them seen just once. This receptor was identified in an adult who was a healthcare worker with PCR-confirmed SARS-CoV-2 infection or an uninfected control (not recorded which). Sequences were derived from whole blood, sampled at baseline. V and J are TRBV5-1 and TRBJ1-1; D not resolved. The CDR3, as DNA: TGCGCCAGCAGCTTGGGAGGAGGGATGAACACTGAAGCTTTCTTT. It codes for CASSLGGGMNTEAFF.